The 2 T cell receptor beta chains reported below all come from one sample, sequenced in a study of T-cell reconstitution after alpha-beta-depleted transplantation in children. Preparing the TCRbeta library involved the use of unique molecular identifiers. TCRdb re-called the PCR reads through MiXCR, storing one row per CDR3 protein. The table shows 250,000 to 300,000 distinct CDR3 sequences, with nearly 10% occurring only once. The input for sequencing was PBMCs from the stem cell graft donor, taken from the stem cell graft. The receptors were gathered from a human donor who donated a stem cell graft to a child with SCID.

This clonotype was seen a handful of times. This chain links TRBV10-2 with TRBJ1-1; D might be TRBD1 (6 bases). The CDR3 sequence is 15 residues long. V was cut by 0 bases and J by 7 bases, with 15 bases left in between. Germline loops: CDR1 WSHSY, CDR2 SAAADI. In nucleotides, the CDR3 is TGCGCCAGCAGTGAGTCAGGACAGCAAAAGTTTGAAGCTTTCTTT. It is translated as CASSESGQQKFEAFF.

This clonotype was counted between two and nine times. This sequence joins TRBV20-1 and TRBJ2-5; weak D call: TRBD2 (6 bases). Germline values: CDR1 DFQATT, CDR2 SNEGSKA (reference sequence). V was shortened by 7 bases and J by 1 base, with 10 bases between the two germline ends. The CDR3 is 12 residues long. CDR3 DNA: TGCAGTGTCCCGGGAGCCCAAGAGACCCAGTACTTC. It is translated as CSVPGAQETQYF.